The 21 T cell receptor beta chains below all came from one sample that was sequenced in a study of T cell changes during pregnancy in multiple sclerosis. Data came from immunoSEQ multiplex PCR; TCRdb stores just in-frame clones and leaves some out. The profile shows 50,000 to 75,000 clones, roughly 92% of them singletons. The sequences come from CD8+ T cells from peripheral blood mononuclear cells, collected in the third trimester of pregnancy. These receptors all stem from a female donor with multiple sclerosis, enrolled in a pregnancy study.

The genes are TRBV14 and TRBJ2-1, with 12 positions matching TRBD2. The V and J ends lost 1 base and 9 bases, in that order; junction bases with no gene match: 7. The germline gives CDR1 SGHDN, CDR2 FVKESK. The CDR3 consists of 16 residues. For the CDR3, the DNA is TGTGCCAGCAGCCAAGCTAGCGGGAGGGCCCTCGGTGAGCAGTTCTTC. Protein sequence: CASSQASGRALGEQFF.

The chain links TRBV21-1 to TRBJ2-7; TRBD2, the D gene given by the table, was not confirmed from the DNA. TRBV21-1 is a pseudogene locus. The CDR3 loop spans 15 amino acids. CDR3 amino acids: CASSNSGGVGTEQYF. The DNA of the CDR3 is TGTGCCAGCAGCAACTCGGGGGGAGTTGGGACCGAGCAGTACTTC.

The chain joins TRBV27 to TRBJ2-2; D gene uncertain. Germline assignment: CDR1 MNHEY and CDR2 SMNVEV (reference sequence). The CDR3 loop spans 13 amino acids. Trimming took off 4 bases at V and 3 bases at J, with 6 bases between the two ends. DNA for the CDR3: TGTGCCAGCAGTTCCGGGTACACCGGGGAGCTGTTTTTT. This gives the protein CASSSGYTGELFF.

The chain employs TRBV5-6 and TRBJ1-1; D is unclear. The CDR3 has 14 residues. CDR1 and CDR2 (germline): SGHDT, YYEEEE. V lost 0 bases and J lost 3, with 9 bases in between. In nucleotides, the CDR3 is TGTGCCAGCAGCTTGGCTCGGGTATACACTGAAGCTTTCTTT. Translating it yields CASSLARVYTEAFF.

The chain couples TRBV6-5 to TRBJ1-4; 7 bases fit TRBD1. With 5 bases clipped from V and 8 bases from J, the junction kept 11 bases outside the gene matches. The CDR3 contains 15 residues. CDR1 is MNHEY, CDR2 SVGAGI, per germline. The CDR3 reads CASSPQSDRTEKLFF. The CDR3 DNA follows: TGTGCCAGCAGTCCCCAATCGGACAGGACAGAAAAACTGTTTTTT.

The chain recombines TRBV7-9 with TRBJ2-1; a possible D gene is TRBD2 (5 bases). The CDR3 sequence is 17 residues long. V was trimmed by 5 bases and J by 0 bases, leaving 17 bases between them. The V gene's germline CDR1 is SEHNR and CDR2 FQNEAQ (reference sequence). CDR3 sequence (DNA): TGTGCCAGCAGCCCCACACCGACTATCAGCTCCTACAATGAGCAGTTCTTC. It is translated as CASSPTPTISSYNEQFF. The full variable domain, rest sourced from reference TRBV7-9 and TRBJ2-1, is DTGVSQNPRHKITKRGQNVTFRCDPISEHNRLYWYRQTLGQGPEFLTYFQNEAQLEKSRLLSDRFSAERPKGSFSTLEIQRTEQGDSAMYLCASSPTPTISSYNEQFFGPGTRLTVL.

The CDR3 coding sequence is TGTGCCAGCAGTTTATGGACCAGGGGTACAGATACGCAGTATTTT. Translated: CASSLWTRGTDTQYF. The genes are TRBV28 and TRBJ2-3, with a possible D match to TRBD1 (6 bases). Germline values: CDR1 MDHEN, CDR2 SYDVKM. CDR3 length: 15 residues. Trimming removed 0 bases from V and 3 bases from J, with 10 bases in between.

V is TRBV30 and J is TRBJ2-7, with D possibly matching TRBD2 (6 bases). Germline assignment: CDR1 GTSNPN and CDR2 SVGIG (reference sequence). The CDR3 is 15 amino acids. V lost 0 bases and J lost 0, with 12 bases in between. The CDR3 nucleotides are TGTGCCTGGAGTGTAGGGCTAGCGTACTCCTACGAGCAGTACTTC. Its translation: CAWSVGLAYSYEQYF.

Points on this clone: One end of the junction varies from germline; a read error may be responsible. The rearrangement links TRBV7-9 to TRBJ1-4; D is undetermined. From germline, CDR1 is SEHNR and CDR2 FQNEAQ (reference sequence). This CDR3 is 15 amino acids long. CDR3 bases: TGTGCCAGCAGGTTAGCCTCCGGGACTAATGAAAAACTGTTTTTT. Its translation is CASRLASGTNEKLFF.

CDR3 loop: CASSATETQPQHF. The DNA for the CDR3 is TGTGCCAGCAGCGCCACAGAAACACAGCCCCAGCATTTT. V gene TRBV9 combines with J gene TRBJ1-5; D gene uncertain. The CDR3 loop spans 13 amino acids. V shed 3 bases and J shed 7 bases, with 11 bases lying between them. CDR1 and CDR2 (germline): SGDLS, YYNGEE.

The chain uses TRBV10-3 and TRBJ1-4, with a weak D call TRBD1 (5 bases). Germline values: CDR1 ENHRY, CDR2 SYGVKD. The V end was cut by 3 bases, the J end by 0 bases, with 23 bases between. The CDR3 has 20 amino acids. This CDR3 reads CAISDPTGTSGGATNEKLFF. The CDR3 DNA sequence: TGTGCCATCAGTGACCCTACCGGGACCTCCGGGGGTGCAACTAATGAAAAACTGTTTTTT.

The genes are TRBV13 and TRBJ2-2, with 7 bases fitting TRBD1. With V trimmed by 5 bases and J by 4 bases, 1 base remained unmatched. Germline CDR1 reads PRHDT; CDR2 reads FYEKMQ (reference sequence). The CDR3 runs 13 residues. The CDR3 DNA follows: TGTGCCAGCAGCCGGACAGGCACCGGGGAGCTGTTTTTT. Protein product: CASSRTGTGELFF.

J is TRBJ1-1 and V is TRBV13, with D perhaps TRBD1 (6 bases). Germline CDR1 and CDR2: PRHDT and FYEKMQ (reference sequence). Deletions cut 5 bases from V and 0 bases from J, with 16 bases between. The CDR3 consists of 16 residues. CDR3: CASSVLLRGLNTEAFF. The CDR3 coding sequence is TGTGCCAGCAGCGTACTTCTCAGGGGCTTGAACACTGAAGCTTTCTTT. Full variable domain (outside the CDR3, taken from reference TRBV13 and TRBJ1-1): AAGVIQSPRHLIKEKRETATLKCYPIPRHDTVYWYQQGPGQDPQFLISFYEKMQSDKGSIPDRFSAQQFSDYHSELNMSSLELGDSALYFCASSVLLRGLNTEAFFGQGTRLTVV.

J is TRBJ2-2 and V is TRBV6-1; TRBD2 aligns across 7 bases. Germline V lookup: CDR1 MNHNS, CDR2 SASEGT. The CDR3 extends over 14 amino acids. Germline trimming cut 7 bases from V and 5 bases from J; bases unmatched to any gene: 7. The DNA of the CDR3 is TGTGCCAGCAATGGGGGGAGGGATACCGGGGAGCTGTTTTTT. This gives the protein CASNGGRDTGELFF.

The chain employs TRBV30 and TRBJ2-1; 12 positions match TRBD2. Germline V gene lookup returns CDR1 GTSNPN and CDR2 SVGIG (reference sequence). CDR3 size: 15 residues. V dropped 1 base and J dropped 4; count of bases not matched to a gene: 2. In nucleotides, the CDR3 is TGTGCCTGGAGTGGACTAGCGGGAGTGTACAATGAGCAGTTCTTC. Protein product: CAWSGLAGVYNEQFF.

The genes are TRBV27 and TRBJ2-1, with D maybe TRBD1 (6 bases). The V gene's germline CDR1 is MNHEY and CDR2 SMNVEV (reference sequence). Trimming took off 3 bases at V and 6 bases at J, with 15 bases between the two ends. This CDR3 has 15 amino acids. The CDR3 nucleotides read TGTGCCAGCAGTTTCGAAGGGGGTTCTTTCAATGAGCAGTTCTTC. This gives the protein CASSFEGGSFNEQFF.

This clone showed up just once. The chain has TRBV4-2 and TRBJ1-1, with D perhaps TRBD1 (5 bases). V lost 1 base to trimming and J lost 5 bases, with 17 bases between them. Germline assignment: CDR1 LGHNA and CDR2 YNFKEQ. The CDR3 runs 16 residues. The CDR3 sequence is CASSQVGGARGTEAFF. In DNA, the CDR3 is TGTGCCAGCAGCCAAGTCGGGGGAGCCCGGGGAACTGAAGCTTTCTTT.

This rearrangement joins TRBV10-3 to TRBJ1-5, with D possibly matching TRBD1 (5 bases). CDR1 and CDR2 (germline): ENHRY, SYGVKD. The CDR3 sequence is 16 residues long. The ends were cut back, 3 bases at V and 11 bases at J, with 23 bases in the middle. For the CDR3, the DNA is TGTGCCATCAGTGACTTTGACTTGGGGGGTCGAGAGGCCCAGCATTTT. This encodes CAISDFDLGGREAQHF.

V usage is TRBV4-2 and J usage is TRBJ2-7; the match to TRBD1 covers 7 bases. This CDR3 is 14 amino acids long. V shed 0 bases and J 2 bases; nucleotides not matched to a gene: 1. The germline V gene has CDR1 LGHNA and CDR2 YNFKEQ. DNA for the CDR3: TGTGCCAGCAGCCAAGAGGACAGGCCCTACGAGCAGTACTTC. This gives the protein CASSQEDRPYEQYF.

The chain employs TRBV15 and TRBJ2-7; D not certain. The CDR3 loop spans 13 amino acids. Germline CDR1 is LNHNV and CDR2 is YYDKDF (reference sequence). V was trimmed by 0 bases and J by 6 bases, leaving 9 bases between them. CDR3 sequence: CATSRDRRGEQYF. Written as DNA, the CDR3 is TGTGCCACCAGCAGAGATCGGAGAGGCGAGCAGTACTTC.

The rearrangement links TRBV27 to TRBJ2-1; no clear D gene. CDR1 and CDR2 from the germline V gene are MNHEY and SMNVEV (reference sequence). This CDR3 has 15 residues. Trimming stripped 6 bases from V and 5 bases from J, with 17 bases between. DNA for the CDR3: TGTGCCAGCAGAGCCAGTGACCACTACGACAATGAGCAGTTCTTC. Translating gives CASRASDHYDNEQFF.